The 20 T cell receptor beta chains given below trace back to one sample, sequenced in a study of cytotoxic CD8 clonotypes in ibrutinib-treated CLL. The data were produced by immunoSEQ multiplex PCR, yet TCRdb's version contains in-frame clones alone and is incomplete. The table includes fewer than 150,000 clones, around 84% detected once. This specimen was PBMCs, taken after 24 months of ibrutinib treatment. The receptors come from a human donor with chronic lymphocytic leukemia.

This rearrangement joins TRBV28 to TRBJ2-7; no clear D. V shed 7 bases and J shed 1 base, with 8 bases lying between them. CDR3 length: 12 residues. Per the germline V gene, CDR1 is MDHEN and CDR2 is SYDVKM. This chain's CDR3 is CASMQVSYEQYF. DNA of the CDR3: TGTGCCAGCATGCAGGTGTCCTACGAGCAGTACTTC. Complete variable domain (other parts from reference TRBV28 and TRBJ2-7): DVKVTQSSRYLVKRTGEKVFLECVQDMDHENMFWYRQDPGLGLRLIYFSYDVKMKEKGDIPEGYSVSREKKERFSLILESASTNQTSMYLCASMQVSYEQYFGPGTRLTVT.

This clone was found once. The rearrangement joins TRBV7-9 to TRBJ1-6; TRBD1 agrees at 7 bases. This CDR3 has 17 residues. CDR1 and CDR2 (germline): SEHNR, FQNEAQ (reference sequence). Trimming at V came to 3 bases and at J to 5 bases, leaving 10 bases not matched to a gene. Written as DNA, the CDR3 is TGTGCCAGCAGCTTCTCCATTGGACAGGTGAATAATTCACCCCTCCACTTT. It yields the protein CASSFSIGQVNNSPLHF.

The V and J genes are TRBV28 and TRBJ2-1; D perhaps matches TRBD2 (7 bases). Trimming cost V 7 bases and J 4 bases, with 17 bases left between them. Germline CDR1 reads MDHEN; CDR2 reads SYDVKM. This CDR3 contains 15 residues. The CDR3 coding sequence is TGTGCCAGCACAACACCGAGGGGGGGATACAATGAGCAGTTCTTC. Translated, it gives CASTTPRGGYNEQFF.

The gene calls are TRBV14 and TRBJ2-7; the D is unclear. Germline V lookup: CDR1 SGHDN, CDR2 FVKESK. Trimming removed 4 bases from V and 6 bases from J, with 16 bases in between. This CDR3 has 14 amino acids. The CDR3 loop reads CASSRTDLRVEQYF. The CDR3 DNA reads TGTGCCAGCAGCCGGACGGATCTAAGGGTCGAGCAGTACTTC.

J is TRBJ2-7 and V is TRBV10-3; 9 nucleotides line up with TRBD1. CDR1 is ENHRY, CDR2 SYGVKD, per germline. This CDR3 region has 13 residues. J was trimmed by 6 bases and V by 5 bases; bases with no gene match: 5. CDR3 sequence: CAISRTGDGEQYF. The CDR3 DNA follows: TGTGCCATCAGTAGGACAGGGGACGGCGAGCAGTACTTC.

The chain joins TRBV5-1 to TRBJ1-2; D remains ambiguous. The CDR3 covers 14 residues. CDR1 SGHRS and CDR2 YFSETQ come from the germline V gene. V lost 0 bases, J lost 5 bases, and 11 bases lay in between. In nucleotides, the CDR3 is TGCGCCAGCAGCTTGGGGCAACTCTGGTATGGCTACACCTTC. This translates into CASSLGQLWYGYTF.

V is TRBV5-1 and J is TRBJ1-1; no definite D call. The CDR3 has 14 amino acids. CDR1 is SGHRS and CDR2 is YFSETQ in the germline V gene. Trimming took 4 bases from V and 1 from J, leaving 11 bases between them. CDR3 coding DNA: TGCGCCAGCAGCCCCGGGGAGACGAACACTGAAGCTTTCTTT. This sequence encodes CASSPGETNTEAFF.

The chain has TRBV6-6 and TRBJ1-3, with TRBD1 identical over 7 bases. The CDR3 runs to 15 residues. The germline gives CDR1 MNHNY, CDR2 SVGAGI (reference sequence). Unmatched junction bases numbered 9, after V lost 2 bases and J lost 8 bases. CDR3 DNA: TGTGCCAGCAGTTACCCGGGACGGGACAGTGACACCATATATTTT. Translation: CASSYPGRDSDTIYF.

The rearrangement uses TRBV2 and TRBJ2-1; D might be TRBD1 (5 bases). V was trimmed by 6 bases and J by 2 bases, leaving 17 bases between them. CDR1 is SNHLY and CDR2 is FYNNEI in the germline V gene. The CDR3 extends over 16 amino acids. The CDR3, as DNA: TGTGCCAGCAGGGGGTTAGTAGGGGCGGCCTACAATGAGCAGTTCTTC. This sequence encodes CASRGLVGAAYNEQFF.

V and J are TRBV29-1 and TRBJ1-2, with D possibly matching TRBD1 (5 bases). V was cut by 4 bases and J by 5 bases, with 14 bases left in between. CDR3 length: 13 amino acids. Per the germline V gene, CDR1 is SQVTM and CDR2 is ANQGSEA. DNA of the CDR3: TGCAGCGTTGGGCCCGGACAAGCTTATGGCTACACCTTC. Translated: CSVGPGQAYGYTF.

V gene TRBV11-2 combines with J gene TRBJ1-1, with a weak D call TRBD1 (6 bases). Germline-derived CDR1 and CDR2 are SGHAT and FQNNGV. The CDR3 is 15 residues long. The V end was cut by 5 bases, the J end by 5 bases, with 18 bases between. The CDR3 region is CASSPPGGQRTEAFF. The CDR3 DNA follows: TGTGCCAGCAGCCCCCCCGGGGGGCAGAGAACTGAAGCTTTCTTT.

CDR3 protein: CASSTETKAFF. The CDR3, as DNA: TGTGCCAGCAGTACTGAGACAAAAGCTTTCTTT. This rearrangement joins TRBV6-5 to TRBJ1-1; no clear D gene. Looked up from germline, CDR1 is MNHEY and CDR2 is SVGAGI. This CDR3 has 11 residues. Trimming left V 5 bases short and J 9 bases short, with 10 bases between.

The chain employs TRBV25-1 and TRBJ2-5, with a possible D match to TRBD2 (6 bases). Germline loops: CDR1 MGHDK, CDR2 SYGVNS. Between the trimmed V and J ends, which lost 6 bases and 1 base, there was a span of 9 bases. There are 13 residues in the CDR3. The CDR3 here is CASRGGVQETQYF. CDR3 bases: TGTGCCAGCAGGGGCGGGGTCCAAGAGACCCAGTACTTC.

The V and J genes are TRBV2 and TRBJ2-3; TRBD1 matches at 8 bases. Germline V gene data show CDR1 as SNHLY and CDR2 as FYNNEI. V was clipped by 10 bases and J by 0 bases; unmatched bases: 6. The CDR3 has 14 residues. The CDR3 nucleotides read TGTGCCACCAAGGGGGACAGGAGCACAGATACGCAGTATTTT. Its translation is CATKGDRSTDTQYF.

The rearrangement uses TRBV10-1 and TRBJ2-2; TRBD1 or TRBD2 may be the D gene (6 bases each). V shed 3 bases and J shed 6 bases, with 17 bases lying between them. Germline assignment: CDR1 WNHNN and CDR2 SYGVQD (reference sequence). This CDR3 spans 16 amino acids. The CDR3: CASSEGLGGSAGELFF. CDR3 nucleotides: TGCGCCAGCAGTGAAGGTTTAGGGGGGTCAGCCGGGGAGCTGTTTTTT.

V usage is TRBV6-5 and J usage is TRBJ2-7; 9 positions match TRBD1. The CDR3 spans 14 residues. With 5 bases clipped from V and 7 bases from J, the junction kept 9 bases outside the gene matches. From germline, CDR1 is MNHEY and CDR2 SVGAGI. CDR3 amino acids: CASSTQQGAREQYF. The CDR3 DNA reads as TGTGCCAGCAGTACGCAACAGGGGGCGCGTGAGCAGTACTTC.

This clone is termed medium-sized. The rearrangement uses TRBV7-2 and TRBJ1-6, with D perhaps TRBD1 (6 bases). Between the trimmed V and J ends, which lost 2 bases and 9 bases, there was a span of 11 bases. The CDR3 covers 14 residues. Germline CDR1 and CDR2: SGHTA and FQGNSA. For the CDR3, the DNA is TGTGCCAGCAGCTTATGGTCGGACAGTTCACCCCTCCACTTT. It codes for CASSLWSDSSPLHF. Using reference TRBV7-2 and TRBJ1-6 for the parts outside the CDR3, the full variable domain is GAGVSQSPSNKVTEKGKDVELRCDPISGHTALYWYRQSLGQGLEFLIYFQGNSAPDKSGLPSDRFSAERTGGSVSTLTIQRTQQEDSAVYLCASSLWSDSSPLHFGNGTRLTVT.

The V call is TRBV15, the J call TRBJ2-1; 7 nucleotides match TRBD1. Germline-derived CDR1 and CDR2 are LNHNV and YYDKDF (reference sequence). V was pared by 3 bases and J by 6 bases, with 11 bases of the junction left unmatched. This CDR3 is built from 16 residues. The CDR3 region is CATSRTGFNSLNEQFF. DNA of the CDR3: TGTGCCACCAGCAGGACAGGGTTCAATTCCCTCAATGAGCAGTTCTTC.

This chain links TRBV5-1 with TRBJ2-5, with a weak D call TRBD2 (6 bases). V was clipped by 0 bases and J by 4 bases, with 13 bases between them. Germline assignment: CDR1 SGHRS and CDR2 YFSETQ. The CDR3 has 15 amino acids. CDR3 protein: CASSLGAGQGETQYF. DNA of the CDR3: TGCGCCAGCAGCTTGGGCGCGGGGCAGGGAGAGACCCAGTACTTC.

This clone was observed a single time. The rearrangement uses TRBV5-4 and TRBJ1-1; 9 positions agree with TRBD1. V lost 0 bases and J lost 4; bases outside the gene matches: 7. Germline V gene lookup returns CDR1 SGHNT and CDR2 YYREEE (reference sequence). CDR3 size: 16 residues. CDR3 in amino acids: CASSLGTGDYGTEAFF. CDR3 DNA: TGTGCCAGCAGCTTGGGGACAGGGGATTATGGCACTGAAGCTTTCTTT.